The 4 T cell receptor beta chains below were found in one sample sequenced in a study of blood T cell repertoires in COVID-19. Clones were read by immunoSEQ multiplex PCR, and TCRdb kept only the in-frame ones, dropping some. This repertoire shows under 150,000 clones, 85% to 90% found once; its top ten account for approximately 4.5%. Sequenced input: peripheral blood. The receptors shown here come from a woman between 50 and 59 years old with acute or convalescent COVID-19.

This clone came up once. This specimen includes other DNA sequences encoding the same CDR3. The V and J genes are TRBV19 and TRBJ1-2; 8 bases are shared with TRBD1. Germline V gene lookup returns CDR1 LNHDA and CDR2 SQIVND (reference sequence). The CDR3 spans 14 residues. Trimming at V came to 6 bases and at J to 5 bases, leaving 8 bases not matched to a gene. CDR3 loop: CASSPGQGAYGYTF. The CDR3 DNA is TGTGCCAGTAGCCCGGGTCAGGGGGCATATGGCTACACCTTC.

The chain carries TRBV7-3 and TRBJ2-1, with 9 positions matching TRBD1. V was pared by 5 bases and J by 2 bases, with 13 bases of the junction left unmatched. Germline loops: CDR1 SGHTA, CDR2 FQGTGA. The CDR3 loop spans 18 amino acids. The CDR3 is CASSPHDVGQGPYNEQFF. CDR3 coding DNA: TGTGCCAGCAGCCCCCATGATGTGGGACAGGGACCCTACAATGAGCAGTTCTTC.

This clone was detected only a few times. The V call is TRBV10-3, the J call TRBJ1-2, with D possibly matching TRBD1 (5 bases). There are 11 residues in the CDR3. With 6 bases removed from V and 7 bases from J, the gap between germline ends came to 9 bases. Germline CDR1 and CDR2: ENHRY and SYGVKD. Here the CDR3 DNA reads TGTGCCATCAGACAGGCTACTGGCTACACCTTC. Protein product: CAIRQATGYTF.

The chain has TRBV28 and TRBJ2-7, with 12 bases fitting TRBD2. V was pared by 7 bases and J by 4 bases, with 8 bases of the junction left unmatched. In germline, CDR1 is MDHEN, CDR2 SYDVKM. This CDR3 contains 15 residues. CDR3 DNA sequence: TGTGCCAGCACCGAAGGACTAGCGGGATCGTACGAGCAGTACTTC. Amino acids: CASTEGLAGSYEQYF.